One and the same sample provided the 32 T cell receptor beta chains below, sequenced in a study of OX40 agonist ivuxolimab in advanced cancers. Receptor amplification or capture employed the immunoSEQ multiplex PCR assay. Entries here come from immuneACCESS through TCRdb and include only in-frame sequences with V and J called. Some clones fail to appear in such tables; in the studies checked, an unresolved V gene covers under half of the shortfall, and the cause of the remainder is unknown. The sample table contains 150,000 to 180,000 clones; only one count was recorded for 90% to 95% of them. 0.31% of the sample is taken by the ten largest. The material was CD4+ or CD8+ T cells sorted from blood, obtained in a trial of the OX40 agonist ivuxolimab. The receptor source for this set is an adult with an advanced solid tumor such as melanoma, head and neck, liver or kidney cancer.

This clone appeared a single time. The V and J genes are TRBV5-4 and TRBJ1-1; weak D call: TRBD1 (5 bases). Looked up from germline, CDR1 is SGHNT and CDR2 is YYREEE (reference sequence). Trimming cost V 4 bases and J 3 bases, with 13 bases left between them. This CDR3 comprises 14 residues. The CDR3 sequence is CASSPPRGHTEAFF. CDR3 bases: TGTGCCAGCAGCCCCCCCCGGGGACACACTGAAGCTTTCTTT.

This chain connects TRBV4-3 to TRBJ2-1; no firm D call. Germline CDR1 and CDR2: LGHNA and YSLEER. Trimming shortened V by 0 bases and J by 8 bases, and 11 bases separated the two germline ends. The CDR3 runs to 14 residues. Written as DNA, the CDR3 is TGCGCCAGCAGCCAAGACCCCCGGGTCCATGAGCAGTTCTTC. This translates into CASSQDPRVHEQFF.

The table lists this clone with a count of one. This chain joins TRBV2 and TRBJ2-7, with TRBD2 matching over 7 bases. Germline values: CDR1 SNHLY, CDR2 FYNNEI. Trimming at V came to 7 bases and at J to 3 bases, leaving 6 bases not matched to a gene. The CDR3 has 13 residues. For the CDR3, the DNA is TGTGCCAGCATGGGCGGGAGCGGCTACGAGCAGTACTTC. Its translation: CASMGGSGYEQYF. The entire variable domain, with the rest obtained from reference TRBV2 and TRBJ2-7, is as follows: EPEVTQTPSHQVTQMGQEVILRCVPISNHLYFYWYRQILGQKVEFLVSFYNNEISEKSEIFDDQFSVERPDGSNFTLKIRSTKLEDSAMYFCASMGGSGYEQYFGPGTRLTVT.

The chain carries TRBV5-1 and TRBJ2-7; the D gene is possibly TRBD1 (5 bases). Germline V gene data show CDR1 as SGHRS and CDR2 as YFSETQ. The CDR3 has 14 amino acids. The V end was cut by 4 bases, the J end by 2 bases, with 13 bases between. DNA for the CDR3: TGCGCCAGCAGCGTATCCCAGGGTACCTACGAGCAGTACTTC. This gives the protein CASSVSQGTYEQYF.

This chain uses TRBV14 with TRBJ2-3; D is unresolved. This CDR3 spans 13 amino acids. Trimming took off 7 bases at V and 4 bases at J, with 12 bases between the two ends. Per germline, CDR1 SGHDN and CDR2 FVKESK. Written as DNA, the CDR3 is TGTGCCAGCAAGAGAAGCCTCCCAGATACGCAGTATTTT. The encoded protein is CASKRSLPDTQYF. The whole variable domain, filled in from reference TRBV14 and TRBJ2-3, reads EAGVTQFPSHSVIEKGQTVTLRCDPISGHDNLYWYRRVMGKEIKFLLHFVKESKQDESGMPNNRFLAERTGGTYSTLKVQPAELEDSGVYFCASKRSLPDTQYFGPGTRLTVL.

This clone has a handful of counts. V and J are TRBV28 and TRBJ2-7, with TRBD2 as a possible D gene (6 bases). Germline V lookup: CDR1 MDHEN, CDR2 SYDVKM. V was trimmed by 2 bases and J by 3 bases, leaving 14 bases between them. The CDR3 length is 15 residues. The DNA of the CDR3 is TGTGCCAGCAGTTTAAGGGAGCGGGTGATCTACGAGCAGTACTTC. Translation: CASSLRERVIYEQYF.

The chain couples TRBV5-5 to TRBJ2-3; 7 nucleotides match TRBD2. V lost 5 bases, J lost 4 bases, and 10 bases stayed unmatched. Looked up from germline, CDR1 is SGHKS and CDR2 is YYEKEE (reference sequence). The length of the CDR3 is 15 residues. CDR3 nucleotides: TGTGCCAGCAGAGCAGCGGGGAATCGGGCAGATACGCAGTATTTT. Encoded protein: CASRAAGNRADTQYF.

J is TRBJ1-2 and V is TRBV19; D is ambiguous. The germline CDR1 and CDR2 sequences are LNHDA and SQIVND (reference sequence). The ends were cut back, 5 bases at V and 0 bases at J, with 13 bases in the middle. The CDR3 runs 15 residues. CDR3 loop: CASSPVVLSNYGYTF. The CDR3 bases are TGTGCCAGTAGTCCCGTCGTCCTGTCTAACTATGGCTACACCTTC.

The rearrangement joins TRBV5-1 to TRBJ1-6; TRBD1 is a possible D gene (5 bases). Germline CDR1 is SGHRS and CDR2 is YFSETQ. V lost 4 bases, J lost 7 bases, and 12 bases lay in between. CDR3 length: 14 amino acids. CDR3 protein: CASSDQGGNSPLHF. In DNA form, the CDR3 reads TGCGCCAGCAGCGACCAGGGTGGCAATTCACCCCTCCACTTT.

V is TRBV4-1 and J is TRBJ2-1, with D possibly TRBD2 on 5 matching bases. Germline V CDR1 and CDR2: MGHRA, YSYEKL. The CDR3 contains 16 residues. Trimming removed 0 bases from V and 4 bases from J, with 13 bases in between. CDR3 bases: TGCGCCAGCAGCCAAGAGGGGTCTAGCCGATACAATGAGCAGTTCTTC. Protein product: CASSQEGSSRYNEQFF.

This rearrangement joins TRBV10-3 to TRBJ2-7; tentative D call: TRBD1 (6 bases). Germline V gene data show CDR1 as ENHRY and CDR2 as SYGVKD. Trimming cost V 4 bases and J 2 bases, with 15 bases left between them. This CDR3 region has 15 residues. CDR3 in amino acids: CAISGAGTRAYEQYF. CDR3 nucleotides: TGTGCCATCAGTGGGGCCGGGACACGAGCCTACGAGCAGTACTTC.

The chain joins TRBV6-6 to TRBJ1-3; no firm D call. Per germline, CDR1 MNHNY and CDR2 SVGAGI (reference sequence). V lost 8 bases to trimming and J lost 11 bases, with 13 bases between them. The CDR3 is made up of 11 amino acids. CDR3 region: CASGPRFPIYF. The CDR3 DNA reads as TGTGCCAGCGGTCCAAGGTTCCCCATATATTTT.

In this sample, this clone turned up once. The chain has TRBV19 and TRBJ2-4, with D perhaps matching TRBD1 (6 bases). The V gene lost 6 bases and the J gene lost 0 bases, with 15 bases spanning the gap. The CDR3 length is 16 residues. The germline V gene has CDR1 LNHDA and CDR2 SQIVND (reference sequence). The CDR3 DNA is TGTGCCAGTAGCCCCCGGGACAACGTAGCCAAAAACATTCAGTACTTC. Encoded protein: CASSPRDNVAKNIQYF. The complete variable domain, with remaining parts taken from reference TRBV19 and TRBJ2-4, reads DGGITQSPKYLFRKEGQNVTLSCEQNLNHDAMYWYRQDPGQGLRLIYYSQIVNDFQKGDIAEGYSVSREKKESFPLTVTSAQKNPTAFYLCASSPRDNVAKNIQYFGAGTRLSVL.

This sequence joins TRBV28 and TRBJ1-2, with 12 nucleotides matching TRBD1. The V and J ends lost 5 bases and 10 bases, in that order; junction bases with no gene match: 5. Germline V gene sequence: CDR1 MDHEN, CDR2 SYDVKM. The CDR3 is 13 amino acids. In DNA form, the CDR3 reads TGTGCCAGCAGTCACCGGGACAGGGGGCCCTACACCTTC. Protein product: CASSHRDRGPYTF.

The chain links TRBV5-4 to TRBJ1-2; the match to TRBD1 covers 9 bases. After removal of 1 base from V and 4 bases from J, the junction contained 5 bases not matched to a gene. Germline V gene data show CDR1 as SGHNT and CDR2 as YYREEE (reference sequence). The CDR3 sequence is 15 residues long. The DNA of the CDR3 is TGTGCCAGCAGCTTGAGGGGACAGGGCGGCTATGGCTACACCTTC. This translates into CASSLRGQGGYGYTF.

The chain recombines TRBV25-1 with TRBJ1-4; 9 bases fit TRBD1. The CDR3 has 14 amino acids. The V gene's germline CDR1 is MGHDK and CDR2 SYGVNS. With V trimmed by 5 bases and J by 5 bases, 3 bases remained unmatched. In nucleotides, the CDR3 is TGTGCCAGCAGTCGACAGGGGGGGAATGAAAAACTGTTTTTT. This sequence encodes CASSRQGGNEKLFF.

The V gene is TRBV5-6, the J gene TRBJ2-5, with 13 bases lining up with TRBD2. The CDR3 is 17 amino acids. CDR1 and CDR2 (germline): SGHDT, YYEEEE. The V segment lost 4 bases and the J segment 4 bases; nucleotides outside the gene matches: 10. The DNA of the CDR3 is TGTGCCAGCAGCCTACCCTGGACTAGCGGGAGTCGAGAGACCCAGTACTTC. Protein: CASSLPWTSGSRETQYF.

The J gene is TRBJ1-4, the V gene TRBV28; TRBD1 is a possible D gene (5 bases). Germline V gene sequence: CDR1 MDHEN, CDR2 SYDVKM. V was trimmed by 3 bases and J by 3 bases, leaving 8 bases between them. This CDR3 is 14 amino acids long. The CDR3 loop is CASSFRQPNEKLFF. Here the CDR3 DNA reads TGTGCCAGCAGTTTTCGACAGCCTAATGAAAAACTGTTTTTT.

The V and J genes are TRBV28 and TRBJ2-7; the D gene is possibly TRBD1 (5 bases). Germline values: CDR1 MDHEN, CDR2 SYDVKM. CDR3 length: 12 amino acids. Trimming removed 4 bases from V and 3 bases from J, with 7 bases in between. The DNA of the CDR3 is TGTGCCAGCAGTTGGGGCCACTACGAGCAGTACTTC. Translation: CASSWGHYEQYF.

V and J are TRBV29-1 and TRBJ1-1; possibly TRBD1 for D (6 bases). CDR3 size: 16 residues. The V gene's germline CDR1 is SQVTM and CDR2 ANQGSEA. V shed 7 bases and J shed 1 base, with 22 bases lying between them. Written as DNA, the CDR3 is TGCAGCGCGGAGGGCCGCCGAGGACAGACGAACACTGAAGCTTTCTTT. Amino acid sequence: CSAEGRRGQTNTEAFF. Complete variable domain (other parts from reference TRBV29-1 and TRBJ1-1): SAVISQKPSRDICQRGTSLTIQCQVDSQVTMMFWYRQQPGQSLTLIATANQGSEATYESGFVIDKFPISRPNLTFSTLTVSNMSPEDSSIYLCSAEGRRGQTNTEAFFGQGTRLTVV.

CDR3 nucleotides: TGTGCCAGCAGCCTTCCGGACCAAGAAGATACGCAGTATTTT. Amino acid sequence: CASSLPDQEDTQYF. The rearrangement joins TRBV5-4 to TRBJ2-3; D remains unclear. Trimming took 4 bases from V and 5 from J, leaving 14 bases between them. Germline V gene data show CDR1 as SGHNT and CDR2 as YYREEE (reference sequence). The CDR3 consists of 14 residues.

The chain has TRBV28 and TRBJ2-7, with unresolved D. This CDR3 comprises 13 residues. CDR1 and CDR2 (germline): MDHEN, SYDVKM. V was pared by 9 bases and J by 4 bases, with 16 bases between. CDR3 loop: CASEQTLEYEQYF. CDR3 coding DNA: TGTGCCAGTGAGCAGACGTTGGAATACGAGCAGTACTTC.

This chain connects TRBV11-2 to TRBJ2-7; 8 bases are a match to TRBD2. Per germline, CDR1 SGHAT and CDR2 FQNNGV. Trimming cost V 1 base and J 3 bases; bases outside gene matches: 2. This CDR3 comprises 14 residues. The CDR3 region is CASSLAGGLYEQYF. In nucleotides, the CDR3 is TGTGCCAGCAGCTTAGCGGGGGGGCTCTACGAGCAGTACTTC. Drawing the rest from reference TRBV11-2 and TRBJ2-7, the complete variable domain is EAGVAQSPRYKIIEKRQSVAFWCNPISGHATLYWYQQILGQGPKLLIQFQNNGVVDDSQLPKDRFSAERLKGVDSTLKIQPAKLEDSAVYLCASSLAGGLYEQYFGPGTRLTVT.

The chain couples TRBV5-4 to TRBJ2-7; D perhaps matches TRBD1 (7 bases). Deletions cut 4 bases from V and 1 base from J, with 15 bases between. Germline V lookup: CDR1 SGHNT, CDR2 YYREEE (reference sequence). CDR3 size: 15 residues. The CDR3: CASSIGGTVSYEQYF. The CDR3 DNA is TGTGCCAGCAGCATAGGCGGGACAGTTTCCTACGAGCAGTACTTC.

This clone was counted a single time. The chain is built from TRBV2 and TRBJ2-7; perhaps TRBD1 as D (7 bases). The germline CDR1 and CDR2 sequences are SNHLY and FYNNEI. V lost 7 bases, J lost 7 bases, and 20 bases lay in between. This CDR3 has 14 amino acids. CDR3 DNA sequence: TGTGCCAGCATCCCCGACAGGGAGGCAGGAGAGCAGTACTTC. This sequence encodes CASIPDREAGEQYF.

The chain has TRBV6-1 and TRBJ1-5; D gene uncertain. V lost 4 bases, J lost 3 bases, and 13 bases lay in between. The CDR3 consists of 15 residues. Germline values: CDR1 MNHNS, CDR2 SASEGT. CDR3 in DNA: TGTGCCAGCAGTGGGGAGGGAATGAACAATCAGCCCCAGCATTTT. Protein: CASSGEGMNNQPQHF.

The genes are TRBV9 and TRBJ2-2; D may be TRBD1 (7 bases). The CDR3 extends over 17 amino acids. The V end was cut by 3 bases, the J end by 4 bases, with 19 bases between. The V gene's germline CDR1 is SGDLS and CDR2 YYNGEE. The CDR3 sequence is CASSGQGRESRTGELFF. CDR3 nucleotide sequence: TGTGCCAGCAGCGGACAGGGTCGGGAGAGTCGCACCGGGGAGCTGTTTTTT.

The V and J genes are TRBV28 and TRBJ2-7, with TRBD1 identical over 7 bases. The trim removed 6 bases at V and 3 bases at J, leaving 17 bases unmatched. From germline, CDR1 is MDHEN and CDR2 SYDVKM. This CDR3 region has 17 residues. The CDR3 sequence is CASRKPRWQGVVYEQYF. CDR3 bases: TGTGCCAGCAGGAAGCCGCGGTGGCAGGGGGTAGTCTACGAGCAGTACTTC.

This clone occurred once. The chain carries TRBV5-1 and TRBJ2-7, with D tentatively TRBD2 (5 bases). Germline CDR1 is SGHRS and CDR2 is YFSETQ. The CDR3 is 14 amino acids. Between the trimmed V and J ends, which lost 0 bases and 6 bases, there was a span of 13 bases. The CDR3 spells CASSLAQDLREQYF. The CDR3 nucleotides are TGCGCCAGCAGCTTGGCCCAGGACTTACGCGAGCAGTACTTC. Full variable domain (outside the CDR3, taken from reference TRBV5-1 and TRBJ2-7): KAGVTQTPRYLIKTRGQQVTLSCSPISGHRSVSWYQQTPGQGLQFLFEYFSETQRNKGNFPGRFSGRQFSNSRSEMNVSTLELGDSALYLCASSLAQDLREQYFGPGTRLTVT.

This chain joins TRBV29-1 and TRBJ2-2; no definite D call. V was pared by 4 bases and J by 6 bases, with 12 bases between. This CDR3 has 13 residues. Germline CDR1 and CDR2: SQVTM and ANQGSEA. The CDR3 region has the DNA TGCAGCGTTGTGGTCGGCCTCGCCGGGGAGCTGTTTTTT. Protein sequence: CSVVVGLAGELFF.

The chain uses TRBV5-6 and TRBJ1-3; a possible D gene is TRBD1 (6 bases). V gave up 1 base and J gave up 0 bases, with 8 bases separating them. The length of the CDR3 is 15 residues. Germline V gene sequence: CDR1 SGHDT, CDR2 YYEEEE. The CDR3 region is CASSLLDSSGNTIYF. CDR3 in DNA: TGTGCCAGCAGCTTGTTGGACAGCTCTGGAAACACCATATATTTT.

The DNA of the CDR3 is TGTGCCAGCAGCTTGGGGGGATCGACAGAGGAACACTTT. The encoded protein is CASSLGGSTEEHF. The chain carries TRBV5-5 and TRBJ1-6, with D possibly matching TRBD1 (5 bases). Germline assignment: CDR1 SGHKS and CDR2 YYEKEE (reference sequence). V lost 0 bases and J lost 19, with 17 bases in between. CDR3 length: 13 residues.